This TCR beta chain was sequenced for a study of beta chain features in type 1 diabetes. Study background: Summed over all samples, the examined sorted cells came to about 110 million.

Of the isolated RNA, all was reverse transcribed, and so the sequenced material was expressed TCRB transcripts. Some 3.3 million reads per sample on average were obtained from naive, central memory and regulatory T cell samples. TCRdb's copy holds only in-frame clones and misses some; the assay was immunoSEQ multiplex PCR. The sample includes a few hundred thousand clones, 13% of them seen just once. CDR1 KGHSH and CDR2 LQKENI come from the germline V gene. The CDR3 has 14 amino acids. V was trimmed by 3 bases and J by 2 bases, leaving 10 bases between them. In its sample, this clone was seen a few times. Antigen specificity is unknown. Whole-study results and caveats: A pattern of fewer insertions and more deletions at VDJ junctions was seen in type 1 diabetes patients. Type 1 diabetes patients had TCRB CDR3s that were shorter (moderately but significantly so) in all four CD4+ subsets.

The TCR sequence derives from a woman between 18 and 29 years old with type 1 diabetes. The V call is TRBV18, the J call TRBJ1-2; D perhaps matches TRBD1 (6 bases). Source material: naive CD4+ T cells from blood. CDR3 in amino acids: CASSPRTANYGYTF. The CDR3 bases are TGTGCCAGCTCACCCCGGACAGCAAACTATGGCTACACCTTC.